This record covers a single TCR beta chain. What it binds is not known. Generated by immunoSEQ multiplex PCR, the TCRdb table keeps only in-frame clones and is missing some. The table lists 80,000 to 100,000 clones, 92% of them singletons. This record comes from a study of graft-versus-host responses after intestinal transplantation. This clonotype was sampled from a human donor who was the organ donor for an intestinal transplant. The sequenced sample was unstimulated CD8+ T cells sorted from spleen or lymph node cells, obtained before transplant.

CDR3 coding DNA: TGTGCCAGCAGTTCAATTTTCAGGGGTGGGCAGTACTTC. It translates to CASSSIFRGGQYF. This rearrangement joins TRBV28 to TRBJ2-7, with D possibly TRBD1 on 6 matching bases. V was pared by 4 bases and J by 9 bases, with 16 bases between. CDR1 is MDHEN, CDR2 SYDVKM, per germline. The length of the CDR3 is 13 residues.